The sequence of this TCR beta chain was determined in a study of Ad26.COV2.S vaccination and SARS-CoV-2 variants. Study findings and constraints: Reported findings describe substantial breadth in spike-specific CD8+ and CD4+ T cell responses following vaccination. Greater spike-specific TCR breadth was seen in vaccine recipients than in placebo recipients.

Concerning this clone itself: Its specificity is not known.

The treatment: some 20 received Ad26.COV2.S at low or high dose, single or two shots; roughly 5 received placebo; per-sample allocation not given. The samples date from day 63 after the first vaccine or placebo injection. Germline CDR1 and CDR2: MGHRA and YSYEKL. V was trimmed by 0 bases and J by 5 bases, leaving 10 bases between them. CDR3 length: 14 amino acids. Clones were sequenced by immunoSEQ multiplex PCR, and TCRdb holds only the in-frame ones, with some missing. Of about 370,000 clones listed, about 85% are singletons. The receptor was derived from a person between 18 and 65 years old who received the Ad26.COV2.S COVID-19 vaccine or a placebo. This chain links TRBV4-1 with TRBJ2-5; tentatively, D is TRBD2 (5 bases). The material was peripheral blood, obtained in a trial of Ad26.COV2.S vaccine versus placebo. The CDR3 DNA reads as TGCGCCAGCAGCCAAGAATCTAGCCGGGAGACCCAGTACTTC. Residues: CASSQESSRETQYF.